The clone carrying this T cell receptor (beta chain) was seen more than once but under ten times. The data are from a study of cytomegalovirus exposure and HLA in healthy donors. Both 60 Vbeta primers and 13 Jbeta primers went into the PCR. The data were produced by immunoSEQ multiplex PCR, yet TCRdb's version contains in-frame clones alone and is incomplete. Of 35,000 to 45,000 clones listed, under 70% are singletons. This CDR3 spans 15 amino acids. Germline V gene lookup returns CDR1 LGHNA and CDR2 YSLEER. V gave up 1 base and J gave up 5 bases; unmatched junction bases: 6. Sequences were obtained from PBMCs. The receptor's source is a man in his fifties or sixties in good health and CMV-seropositive. The V gene is TRBV4-3, the J gene TRBJ1-2; the match to TRBD1 covers 8 bases. CDR3 nucleotide sequence: TGCGCCAGCAGCCAAGGTCGGACAGGGAAATATGGCTACACCTTC. Residues: CASSQGRTGKYGYTF.